These 11 T cell receptor beta chains share one sample of origin, sequenced in a study of T cell clonality in common variable immunodeficiency. Here immunoSEQ multiplex PCR was the method, and the copy in TCRdb shows in-frame clones only, minus some. Singletons are absent from the sample, which has 40,000 to 60,000 clones. Sequenced input: peripheral blood mononuclear cells. All receptors derive from a person aged 18 to 75 in good health.

This clone has at least ten counts. The read comes to an end 3 residues before the CDR3 does, leaving the germline J gene to fill in the end. This chain joins TRBV2 and TRBJ2-3; D might be TRBD1 (6 bases). The germline V and J ends were trimmed by 6 bases and 5 bases, with 15 bases remaining between them. Germline V CDR1 and CDR2: SNHLY, FYNNEI. The CDR3 is made up of 14 amino acids. The CDR3 bases that were read are TGTGCCAGCAGGACTGGGACATTTGGAGATACG. It is translated as CASRTGTFGDT. The full-length CDR3 reads as CASRTGTFGDTQYF. Supplemented by reference TRBV2 and TRBJ2-3, the full variable domain reads EPEVTQTPSHQVTQMGQEVILRCVPISNHLYFYWYRQILGQKVEFLVSFYNNEISEKSEIFDDQFSVERPDGSNFTLKIRSTKLEDSAMYFCASRTGTFGDTQYFGPGTRLTVL.

This clone was seen ten or more times. The read stops 3 residues short of the end of the CDR3; the missing end is completed from the germline J gene. The chain uses TRBV18 and TRBJ2-7; 10 bases fit TRBD2. CDR3 size: 15 residues. Germline lookup yields CDR1 KGHSH and CDR2 LQKENI. V shed 3 bases, J shed 3 bases, and the junction held 5 bases outside the gene matches. The CDR3 spells CASSPRTSGYYEQYF. Incomplete CDR3 DNA: TGTGCCAGCTCACCCCGGACTAGCGGATACTACGAG.

This clone occurred a few times. The DNA ends 3 residues before the CDR3 does, and the rest of the CDR3 is filled in from the germline J gene. The chain recombines TRBV18 with TRBJ1-3; D ambiguous. Trimming left V 3 bases short and J 2 bases short, with 8 bases between. The length of the CDR3 is 14 residues. Germline assignment: CDR1 KGHSH and CDR2 LQKENI. The sequenced part of the CDR3 DNA is TGTGCCAGCTCACCCCCGGTTCCTGGAAACACC. Amino acid sequence: CASSPPVPGNT. In full, the CDR3 is CASSPPVPGNTIYF.

In this sample, this clone turned up many times. The read is 3 residues too short to cover the CDR3 end, so that end is filled in from the germline J gene. This rearrangement joins TRBV10-3 to TRBJ2-5; 11 bases are a match to TRBD2. CDR1 ENHRY and CDR2 SYGVKD come from the germline V gene. Trimming removed 3 bases from V and 3 bases from J; junction bases left unmatched: 6. The CDR3 consists of 16 residues. The CDR3 here is CAISDSGLAAEETQYF. The CDR3 bases that were read are TGTGCCATCAGTGATTCGGGACTAGCGGCCGAAGAGACC.

The table lists this clone with many counts. The missing CDR3 end, 3 residues past where the read stops, is filled in from the germline J gene. This chain joins TRBV9 and TRBJ2-5, with 8 bases matching TRBD2. Germline-derived CDR1 and CDR2 are SGDLS and YYNGEE. The trim removed 0 bases at V and 2 bases at J, leaving 6 bases unmatched. The CDR3 totals 16 residues. The sequenced part of the CDR3 DNA is TGTGCCAGCAGCGTAGAACCTCGGGGGGGGCAAGAGACC. Residues: CASSVEPRGGQET. The entire CDR3 is CASSVEPRGGQETQYF.

This clone was seen at least ten times. The read falls 3 residues short of the CDR3 end, and the missing part is taken from the germline J gene. The J gene is TRBJ2-7, the V gene TRBV6-2 or TRBV6-3; 8 nucleotides line up with TRBD2. This CDR3 is 14 amino acids long. CDR1 and CDR2 (germline): MNHEY, SVGEGT. J gave up 4 bases and V 10 bases, and 12 bases lay outside the gene matches. The CDR3 DNA, read in part, is TGTGCCATCGACTCGGAGCGGGGGCCGTACGAG. Translated, it gives CAIDSERGPYE. The complete CDR3 protein is CAIDSERGPYEQYF.

This clone has ten or more counts. The read terminates 3 residues ahead of where the CDR3 ends, so the germline J gene completes it. This sequence joins TRBV19 and TRBJ2-6, with a tentative D call TRBD1 (5 bases). Germline CDR1 reads LNHDA; CDR2 reads SQIVND (reference sequence). Trimming removed 7 bases from V and 0 bases from J, with 7 bases in between. The CDR3 is 14 residues long. CDR3 sequence reads: CASTRDSGANVLTF. The CDR3 DNA, read in part, is TGTGCCAGTACCAGGGACTCTGGGGCCAACGTC. The variable domain in full, with the rest retrieved from reference TRBV19 and TRBJ2-6, is DGGITQSPKYLFRKEGQNVTLSCEQNLNHDAMYWYRQDPGQGLRLIYYSQIVNDFQKGDIAEGYSVSREKKESFPLTVTSAQKNPTAFYLCASTRDSGANVLTFGAGSRLTVL.

This clone was recorded at least ten times. The read finishes 3 residues shy of the CDR3 end, and the germline J gene is used to complete it. The chain couples TRBV6-1 to TRBJ2-7; D is possibly TRBD2 (6 bases). This CDR3 has 15 amino acids. V was clipped by 0 bases and J by 0 bases, with 9 bases between them. The germline V gene encodes CDR1 MNHNS and CDR2 SASEGT. The covered CDR3 bases are TGTGCCAGCAGTGAAGCACTAGCTAGCTCCTACGAG. It encodes CASSEALASSYE. The full CDR3 is CASSEALASSYEQYF.

This clone was picked up many times. The read ends 3 residues shy of where the CDR3 ends; the end is completed using the germline J gene. The rearrangement joins TRBV20-1 to TRBJ2-3; TRBD2 agrees at 11 bases. Unmatched junction bases numbered 6, after V lost 2 bases and J lost 2 bases. This CDR3 spans 16 amino acids. Germline values: CDR1 DFQATT, CDR2 SNEGSKA (reference sequence). Incomplete CDR3 DNA: TGCAGTGCTAGACCGCGGACTAGCGGGCTCACAGATACG. Amino acid sequence: CSARPRTSGLTDT. The CDR3, in full, reads CSARPRTSGLTDTQYF.

This clone showed up many times. Read sequence stops 3 residues before the CDR3 end, and the germline J gene provides the missing end. The V call is TRBV5-1, the J call TRBJ2-3; a weak D match, TRBD2 (6 bases). V was clipped by 0 bases and J by 4 bases, with 18 bases between them. Germline V lookup: CDR1 SGHRS, CDR2 YFSETQ. The length of the CDR3 is 17 residues. CDR3 protein: CASSLGDSGGVADTQYF. Incomplete CDR3 DNA: TGCGCCAGCAGCTTGGGTGACAGCGGCGGGGTTGCAGATACG.

This clone was seen a few times. The read falls 3 residues short of the CDR3 end, and the missing part is taken from the germline J gene. The rearrangement joins TRBV7-9 to TRBJ2-1, with 8 bases identical to TRBD1. The CDR3 contains 13 residues. The germline CDR1 and CDR2 sequences are SEHNR and FQNEAQ (reference sequence). V trimming: 5 bases; J trimming: 7 bases; junction bases outside the gene matches: 4. The covered CDR3 bases are TGTGCCAGCAGCATGACAGGGGTAAATGAG. This gives the protein CASSMTGVNE. The whole CDR3 protein is CASSMTGVNEQFF.